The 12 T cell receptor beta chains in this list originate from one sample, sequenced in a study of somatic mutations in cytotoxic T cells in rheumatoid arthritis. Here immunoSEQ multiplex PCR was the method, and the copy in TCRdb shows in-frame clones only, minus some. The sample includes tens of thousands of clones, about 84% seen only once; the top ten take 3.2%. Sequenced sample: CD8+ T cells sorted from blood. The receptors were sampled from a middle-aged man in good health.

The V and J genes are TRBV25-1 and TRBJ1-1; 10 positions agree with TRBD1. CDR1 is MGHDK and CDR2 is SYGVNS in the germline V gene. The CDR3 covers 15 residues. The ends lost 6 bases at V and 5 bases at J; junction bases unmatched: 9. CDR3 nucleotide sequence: TGTGCCAGCAGCCCGCCGACAGGGGGCGGAACTGAAGCTTTCTTT. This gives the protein CASSPPTGGGTEAFF.

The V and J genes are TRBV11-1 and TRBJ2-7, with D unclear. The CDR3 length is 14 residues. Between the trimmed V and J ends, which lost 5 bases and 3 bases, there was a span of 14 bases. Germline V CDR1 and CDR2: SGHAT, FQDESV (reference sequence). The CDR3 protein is CASSLLGDGYEQYF. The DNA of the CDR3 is TGTGCCAGCAGCCTTCTCGGCGACGGCTACGAGCAGTACTTC.

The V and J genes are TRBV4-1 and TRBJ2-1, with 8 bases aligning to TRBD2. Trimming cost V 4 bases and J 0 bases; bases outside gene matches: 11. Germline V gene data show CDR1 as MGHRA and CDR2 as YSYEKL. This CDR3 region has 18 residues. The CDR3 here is CASSLGAGAGGSYNEQFF. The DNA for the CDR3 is TGCGCCAGCAGCCTCGGCGCGGGCGCGGGAGGCTCCTACAATGAGCAGTTCTTC.

Written as DNA, the CDR3 is TGTGCCAGCAGTGAATCGCAAGGGCTGGAGGGCTACACCTTC. This encodes CASSESQGLEGYTF. The chain joins TRBV25-1 to TRBJ1-2; no definite D call. Trimming removed 1 base at V and 8 bases at J, with 14 bases between. Germline CDR1 and CDR2: MGHDK and SYGVNS. The CDR3 has 14 amino acids.

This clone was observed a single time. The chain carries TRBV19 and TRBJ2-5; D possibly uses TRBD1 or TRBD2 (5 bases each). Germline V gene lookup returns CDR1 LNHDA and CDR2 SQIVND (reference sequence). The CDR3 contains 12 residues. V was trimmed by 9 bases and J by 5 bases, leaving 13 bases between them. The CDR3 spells CASRDLSETQYF. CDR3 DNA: TGTGCCAGCCGGGACCTCAGTGAGACCCAGTACTTC.

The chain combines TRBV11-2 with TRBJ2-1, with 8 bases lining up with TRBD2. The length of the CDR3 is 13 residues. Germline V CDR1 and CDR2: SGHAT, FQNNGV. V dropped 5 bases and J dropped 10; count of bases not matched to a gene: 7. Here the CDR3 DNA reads TGTGCCAGCAGCGGTACTAGCGGTCGCGAGCAGTTCTTC. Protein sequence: CASSGTSGREQFF.

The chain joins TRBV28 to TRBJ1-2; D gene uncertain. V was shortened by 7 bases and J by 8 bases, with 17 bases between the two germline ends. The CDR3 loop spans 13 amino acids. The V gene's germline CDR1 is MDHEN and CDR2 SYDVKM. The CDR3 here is CASIRNGPGGYTF. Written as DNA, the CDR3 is TGTGCCAGCATCCGGAACGGGCCGGGGGGCTACACCTTC.

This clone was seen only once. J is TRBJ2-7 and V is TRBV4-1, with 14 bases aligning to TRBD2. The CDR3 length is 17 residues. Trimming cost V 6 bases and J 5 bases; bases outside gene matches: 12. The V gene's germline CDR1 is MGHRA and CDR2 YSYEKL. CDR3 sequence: CASSRGLAGVRPHEQYF. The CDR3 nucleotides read TGCGCCAGCAGTCGGGGACTAGCGGGAGTACGACCCCACGAGCAGTACTTC.

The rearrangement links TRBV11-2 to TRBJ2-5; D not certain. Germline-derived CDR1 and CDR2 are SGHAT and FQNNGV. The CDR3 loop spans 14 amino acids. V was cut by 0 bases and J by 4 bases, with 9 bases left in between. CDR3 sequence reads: CASSLDDIPETQYF. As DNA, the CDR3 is TGTGCCAGCAGCTTAGATGACATCCCAGAGACCCAGTACTTC.

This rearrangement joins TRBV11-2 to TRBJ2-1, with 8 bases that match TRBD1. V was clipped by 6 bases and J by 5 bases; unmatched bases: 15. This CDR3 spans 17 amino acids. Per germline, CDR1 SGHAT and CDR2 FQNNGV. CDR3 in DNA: TGTGCCAGCAGTTTTGCCCCGACAGGGGCATTGGACAATGAGCAGTTCTTC. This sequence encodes CASSFAPTGALDNEQFF.

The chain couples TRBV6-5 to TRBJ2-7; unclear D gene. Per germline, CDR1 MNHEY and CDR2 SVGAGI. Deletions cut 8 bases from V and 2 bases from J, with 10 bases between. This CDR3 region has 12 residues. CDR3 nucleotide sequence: TGTGCCAGCGGAAAAGGTCCCTACGAGCAGTACTTC. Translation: CASGKGPYEQYF.

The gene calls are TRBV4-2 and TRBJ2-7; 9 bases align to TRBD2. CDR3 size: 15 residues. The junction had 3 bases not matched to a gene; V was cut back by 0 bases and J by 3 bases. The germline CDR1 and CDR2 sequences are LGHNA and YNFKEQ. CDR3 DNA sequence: TGTGCCAGCAGCCAAGAGGAGCGGGGGGACTACGAGCAGTACTTC. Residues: CASSQEERGDYEQYF.